This T cell receptor beta chain was retrieved from a study of shared clonotypes between healthy human individuals. The table came from immunoSEQ multiplex PCR; TCRdb's copy has only in-frame clones and leaves some out. The sample yields around 2.1 million clones, 95% seen once. Trimming removed 6 bases from V and 2 bases from J, with 16 bases in between. CDR1 is MNHEY, CDR2 SMNVEV, per germline (reference sequence). The CDR3 has 15 amino acids. V is TRBV27 and J is TRBJ1-2; D gene unclear. Material: naive CD4+ T cells sorted from blood. Sample subset: CD45RA+ positively selected. The origin of this receptor is a man in his late teens or twenties in good health. The CDR3 DNA reads as TGTGCCAGCAGACTAGGAACGCGGGGAAACTATGGCTACACCTTC. It is translated as CASRLGTRGNYGYTF.